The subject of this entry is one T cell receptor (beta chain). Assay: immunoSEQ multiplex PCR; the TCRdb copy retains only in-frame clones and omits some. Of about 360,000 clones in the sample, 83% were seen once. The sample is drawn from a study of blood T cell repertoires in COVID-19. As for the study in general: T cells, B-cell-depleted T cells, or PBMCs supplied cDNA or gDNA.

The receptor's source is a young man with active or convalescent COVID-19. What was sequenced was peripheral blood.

In nucleotides, the CDR3 is TGTGCCAGCAGCCAAGGGCTAGCGGGACTGGGGGAGCAGTTCTTC. Translation gives CASSQGLAGLGEQFF. The chain couples TRBV3-1 (or the pseudogene TRBV3-2) to TRBJ2-1, with 9 bases aligning to TRBD2. This CDR3 spans 15 amino acids. J was trimmed by 10 bases and V by 1 base; bases with no gene match: 8. Germline CDR1 reads LGHDT; CDR2 reads YNNKEL (reference sequence).